This TCR beta chain appears in the sequencing data of a study of T-cell memory formation after mild COVID-19. TCRdb reprocessed the 5' RACE reads via MiXCR and lists one record per CDR3 protein. The sample includes under 250,000 distinct CDR3 sequences, 15% of them seen just once. The CDR3 runs 15 residues. Trimming shortened V by 5 bases and J by 0 bases, and 14 bases separated the two germline ends. The germline V gene has CDR1 SGHRS and CDR2 YFSETQ. The chain uses TRBV5-1 and TRBJ1-1, with a weak D call TRBD1 (5 bases). The clonotype was recovered from an adult woman who had mild COVID-19 (a few samples of this study predate the infection). Cell type and time point are not known. Sequenced sample: PBMCs or a T cell subset sorted from them (not recorded which). The CDR3 DNA sequence: TGCGCCAGCAGAGCACGGGGGGTATTGAACACTGAAGCTTTCTTT. Translation: CASRARGVLNTEAFF.